The clone carrying this TCR beta chain was recorded at least ten times. TCR beta CDR3 regions were amplified from RNA. The study used the HTBI primer set for a first-round RT-PCR of the TCR CDR3. TCRdb used MiXCR to reprocess the multiplex PCR reads, holding one entry per CDR3 protein. There are around 580,000 distinct CDR3 sequences in the sample; roughly 50% occur only once, and around 8% lies in the top ten. CDR1 is MNHNS and CDR2 is SASEGT in the germline V gene. Trimming cost V 8 bases and J 4 bases; bases outside gene matches: 10. The CDR3 extends over 14 amino acids. These data belong to a study of T cells in Graves' hyperthyroidism and ophthalmopathy.

The origin of this receptor is a woman aged 18-35 years with Graves' hyperthyroidism. Material: peripheral blood or thyroid tissue (not recorded which). The V and J genes are TRBV6-1 and TRBJ1-1; TRBD1 matches at 7 bases. CDR3 in amino acids: CASRNKRQGTEAFF. CDR3 in DNA: TGTGCCAGCCGAAACAAAAGACAGGGCACTGAAGCTTTCTTT.